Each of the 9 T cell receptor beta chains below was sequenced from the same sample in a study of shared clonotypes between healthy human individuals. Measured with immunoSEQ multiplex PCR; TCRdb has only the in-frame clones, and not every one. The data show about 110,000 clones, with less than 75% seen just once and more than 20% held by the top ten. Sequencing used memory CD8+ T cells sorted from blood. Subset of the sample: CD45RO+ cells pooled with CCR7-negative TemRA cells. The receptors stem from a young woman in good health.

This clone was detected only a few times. The CDR3 loop reads CASSLSPTGGNEQFF. CDR3 nucleotides: TGTGCCAGCAGCTTATCCCCGACAGGGGGCAATGAGCAGTTCTTC. The rearrangement joins TRBV11-2 to TRBJ2-1; 9 bases line up with TRBD1. Unmatched junction bases numbered 5, after V lost 2 bases and J lost 6 bases. The germline V gene encodes CDR1 SGHAT and CDR2 FQNNGV. This CDR3 region has 15 residues.

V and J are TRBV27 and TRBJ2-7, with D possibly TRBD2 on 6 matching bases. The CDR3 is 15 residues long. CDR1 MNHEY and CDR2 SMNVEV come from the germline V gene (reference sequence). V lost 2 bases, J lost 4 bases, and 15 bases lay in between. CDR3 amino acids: CASSLGGGGRYEQYF. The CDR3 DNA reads TGTGCCAGCAGTTTAGGGGGTGGGGGGAGGTACGAGCAGTACTTC.

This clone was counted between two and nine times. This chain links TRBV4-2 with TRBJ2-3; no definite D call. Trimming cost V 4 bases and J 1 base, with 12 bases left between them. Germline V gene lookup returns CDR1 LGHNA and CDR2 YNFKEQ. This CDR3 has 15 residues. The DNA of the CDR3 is TGTGCCAGCAGCCCGAGCCAGGAACGCACAGATACGCAGTATTTT. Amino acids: CASSPSQERTDTQYF.

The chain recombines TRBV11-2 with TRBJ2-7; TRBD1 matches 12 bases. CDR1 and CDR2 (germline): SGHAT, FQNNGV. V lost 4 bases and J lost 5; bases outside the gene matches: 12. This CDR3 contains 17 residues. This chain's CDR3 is CASSYPKPGQGAHEQYF. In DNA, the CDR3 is TGTGCCAGCAGCTATCCGAAACCGGGACAGGGGGCTCACGAGCAGTACTTC.

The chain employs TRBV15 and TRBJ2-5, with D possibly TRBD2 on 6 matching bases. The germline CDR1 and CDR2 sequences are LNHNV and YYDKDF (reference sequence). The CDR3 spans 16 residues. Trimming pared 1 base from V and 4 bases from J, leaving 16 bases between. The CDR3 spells CATSRVDGGMGETQYF. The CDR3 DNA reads TGTGCCACCAGCAGAGTAGACGGGGGAATGGGAGAGACCCAGTACTTC. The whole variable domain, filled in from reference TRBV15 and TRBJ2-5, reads DAMVIQNPRYQVTQFGKPVTLSCSQTLNHNVMYWYQQKSSQAPKLLFHYYDKDFNNEADTPDNFQSRRPNTSFCFLDIRSPGLGDTAMYLCATSRVDGGMGETQYFGPGTRLLVL.

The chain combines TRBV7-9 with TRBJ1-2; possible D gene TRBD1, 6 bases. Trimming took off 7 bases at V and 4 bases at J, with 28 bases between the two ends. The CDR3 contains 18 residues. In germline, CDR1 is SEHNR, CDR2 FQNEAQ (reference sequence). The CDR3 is CASTVTGPKARNFYGYTF. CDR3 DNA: TGTGCCAGCACCGTAACAGGGCCGAAGGCGAGGAACTTCTATGGCTACACCTTC.

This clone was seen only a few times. The CDR3 DNA reads as TGTGCCAGCAGCTTAGCGGCCACAGATACGCAGTATTTT. Protein: CASSLAATDTQYF. The chain carries TRBV7-8 and TRBJ2-3; D is uncertain. Deletions cut 0 bases from V and 2 bases from J, with 3 bases between. Germline CDR1 reads SGHVS; CDR2 reads FQNEAQ. This CDR3 is built from 13 residues.

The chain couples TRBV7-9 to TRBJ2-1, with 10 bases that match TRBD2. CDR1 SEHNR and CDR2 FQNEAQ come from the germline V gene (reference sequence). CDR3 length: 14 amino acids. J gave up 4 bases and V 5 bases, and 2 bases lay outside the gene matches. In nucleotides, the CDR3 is TGTGCCAGCAGCAGCGGGAGGGATTACAATGAGCAGTTCTTC. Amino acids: CASSSGRDYNEQFF.

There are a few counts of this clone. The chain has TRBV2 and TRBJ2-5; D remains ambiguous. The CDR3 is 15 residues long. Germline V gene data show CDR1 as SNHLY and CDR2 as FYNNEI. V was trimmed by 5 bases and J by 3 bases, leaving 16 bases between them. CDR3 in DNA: TGTGCCAGCAGTTTGACCAGGCAATACGAAGAGACCCAGTACTTC. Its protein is CASSLTRQYEETQYF.